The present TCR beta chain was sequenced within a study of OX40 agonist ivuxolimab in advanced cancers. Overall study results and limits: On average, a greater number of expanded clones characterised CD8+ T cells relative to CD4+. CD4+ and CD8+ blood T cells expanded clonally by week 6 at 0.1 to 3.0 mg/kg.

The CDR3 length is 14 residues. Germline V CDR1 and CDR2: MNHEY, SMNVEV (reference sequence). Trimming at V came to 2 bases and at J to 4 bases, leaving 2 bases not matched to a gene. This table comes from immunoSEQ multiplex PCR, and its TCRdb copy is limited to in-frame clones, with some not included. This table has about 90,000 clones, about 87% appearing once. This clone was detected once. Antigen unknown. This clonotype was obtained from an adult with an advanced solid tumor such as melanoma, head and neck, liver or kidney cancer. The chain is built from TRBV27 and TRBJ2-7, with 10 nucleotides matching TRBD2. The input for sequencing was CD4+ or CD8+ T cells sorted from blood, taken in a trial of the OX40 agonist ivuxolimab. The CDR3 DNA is TGTGCCAGCAGTTTAGCAGCGGGAGGGTACGAGCAGTACTTC. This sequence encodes CASSLAAGGYEQYF.